These 22 T cell receptor beta chains came from one sample sequenced in a study of blood T cell repertoires in COVID-19. The method was immunoSEQ multiplex PCR; TCRdb's version includes in-frame clones alone and lacks a portion of them. The table includes 53,000 or so clones, 77% detected once. The sequenced sample consisted of peripheral blood. The source of these receptors is a man in his 70s with active or convalescent COVID-19.

J is TRBJ2-7 and V is TRBV30, with a tentative D call TRBD2 (5 bases). Germline V lookup: CDR1 GTSNPN, CDR2 SVGIG (reference sequence). V was cut by 3 bases and J by 5 bases, with 11 bases left in between. The CDR3 covers 12 residues. Here the CDR3 reads CAWSREGNEQYF. CDR3 nucleotide sequence: TGTGCCTGGAGCCGGGAAGGGAACGAGCAGTACTTC.

The CDR3 reads CASSRQTISSGNTIYF. DNA for the CDR3: TGTGCCAGTAGTAGACAGACAATAAGCTCTGGAAACACCATATATTTT. The rearrangement uses TRBV19 and TRBJ1-3; tentatively, D is TRBD1 (5 bases). V was clipped by 4 bases and J by 0 bases, with 13 bases between them. This CDR3 region has 16 residues. CDR1 and CDR2 (germline): LNHDA, SQIVND (reference sequence).

The chain links TRBV30 to TRBJ2-3, with TRBD2 matching 8 bases. There are 12 residues in the CDR3. Per germline, CDR1 GTSNPN and CDR2 SVGIG (reference sequence). V was pared by 4 bases and J by 3 bases, with 0 bases of the junction left unmatched. The CDR3 loop reads CAWKRETDTQYF. DNA for the CDR3: TGTGCCTGGAAGCGGGAGACAGATACGCAGTATTTT.

The chain employs TRBV5-6 and TRBJ2-1, with TRBD1 matching 7 bases. This CDR3 comprises 17 residues. Germline assignment: CDR1 SGHDT and CDR2 YYEEEE. The junction had 18 bases not matched to a gene; V was cut back by 5 bases and J by 7 bases. The CDR3 nucleotides read TGTGCCAGCAGGGGATTCAGACAGGGCGTAATGCGGAATGAGCAGTTCTTC. It is translated as CASRGFRQGVMRNEQFF.

The chain couples TRBV27 to TRBJ1-1; D remains ambiguous. The CDR3 spans 14 residues. Trimming left V 0 bases short and J 4 bases short, with 9 bases between. In germline, CDR1 is MNHEY, CDR2 SMNVEV (reference sequence). DNA of the CDR3: TGTGCCAGCAGTTTATCTAGTGCGGGCACTGAAGCTTTCTTT. It codes for CASSLSSAGTEAFF.

This clone was seen more than once but under ten times. The rearrangement joins TRBV7-9 to TRBJ1-2; the match to TRBD1 covers 8 bases. Germline values: CDR1 SEHNR, CDR2 FQNEAQ (reference sequence). V was clipped by 5 bases and J by 3 bases; unmatched bases: 8. The CDR3 consists of 15 residues. The DNA for the CDR3 is TGTGCCAGCAGCCAACCAGGGGGCGAGGACTATGGCTACACCTTC. This encodes CASSQPGGEDYGYTF.

This chain uses TRBV5-1 with TRBJ2-2; 9 bases are shared with TRBD2. The J segment lost 3 bases and the V segment lost 0 bases, leaving 3 bases of the junction unmatched. The CDR3 is made up of 16 amino acids. Germline-derived CDR1 and CDR2 are SGHRS and YFSETQ. CDR3 loop: CASSLGAGGYTGELFF. CDR3 nucleotides: TGCGCCAGCAGCTTGGGAGCGGGGGGATACACCGGGGAGCTGTTTTTT. Full variable domain (missing parts from reference TRBV5-1 and TRBJ2-2): KAGVTQTPRYLIKTRGQQVTLSCSPISGHRSVSWYQQTPGQGLQFLFEYFSETQRNKGNFPGRFSGRQFSNSRSEMNVSTLELGDSALYLCASSLGAGGYTGELFFGEGSRLTVL.

This chain joins TRBV11-2 and TRBJ1-1; D gene ambiguous. Germline CDR1 SGHAT, CDR2 FQNNGV. V shed 2 bases and J shed 4 bases, with 8 bases lying between them. This CDR3 contains 13 residues. CDR3 sequence: CASSLIAGTEAFF. The CDR3 nucleotides read TGTGCCAGCAGCTTAATTGCGGGCACTGAAGCTTTCTTT. Together with reference TRBV11-2 and TRBJ1-1, the CDR3 gives the full variable domain: EAGVAQSPRYKIIEKRQSVAFWCNPISGHATLYWYQQILGQGPKLLIQFQNNGVVDDSQLPKDRFSAERLKGVDSTLKIQPAKLEDSAVYLCASSLIAGTEAFFGQGTRLTVV.

In the case of this clone: This specimen includes other DNA sequences encoding the same CDR3. CDR3 coding DNA: TGTGCCAGCAGCGCCAGGACTAGCGGGGCAGGGGATACGCAGTATTTT. Translated, it gives CASSARTSGAGDTQYF. The chain joins TRBV9 to TRBJ2-3; TRBD2 matches 12 bases. V lost 3 bases, J lost 6 bases, and 8 bases stayed unmatched. The CDR3 has 16 residues. Per germline, CDR1 SGDLS and CDR2 YYNGEE.

The chain employs TRBV7-2 and TRBJ1-3; the D is unclear. CDR1 is SGHTA and CDR2 is FQGNSA in the germline V gene. The CDR3 is 15 amino acids. V was clipped by 1 base and J by 4 bases, with 11 bases between them. In DNA, the CDR3 is TGTGCCAGCAGCTTAGGCCCCCTGGGCGGAAACACCATATATTTT. Amino acids: CASSLGPLGGNTIYF.

This clone was seen more than once but under ten times. The chain uses TRBV28 and TRBJ1-4; the D is unclear. The CDR3 runs 14 residues. V lost 2 bases, J lost 8 bases, and 12 bases lay in between. Germline V CDR1 and CDR2: MDHEN, SYDVKM. As DNA, the CDR3 is TGTGCCAGCAGTTTAGGCCACAGCTTCGAAAAACTGTTTTTT. Protein product: CASSLGHSFEKLFF.

J is TRBJ1-6 and V is TRBV5-1; D remains ambiguous. Germline CDR1 reads SGHRS; CDR2 reads YFSETQ. Trimming took 0 bases from V and 5 from J, leaving 6 bases between them. CDR3 length: 14 residues. The CDR3 region is CASSLGSNNSPLHF. The DNA of the CDR3 is TGCGCCAGCAGCTTGGGTAGTAATAATTCACCCCTCCACTTT. Using reference TRBV5-1 and TRBJ1-6 for the parts outside the CDR3, the full variable domain is KAGVTQTPRYLIKTRGQQVTLSCSPISGHRSVSWYQQTPGQGLQFLFEYFSETQRNKGNFPGRFSGRQFSNSRSEMNVSTLELGDSALYLCASSLGSNNSPLHFGNGTRLTVT.

The rearrangement uses TRBV19 and TRBJ1-4, with D hard to call. V was trimmed by 4 bases and J by 8 bases, leaving 8 bases between them. Germline V gene data show CDR1 as LNHDA and CDR2 as SQIVND (reference sequence). The length of the CDR3 is 12 residues. The CDR3 loop reads CASSNYKEKLFF. The CDR3 DNA follows: TGTGCCAGTAGTAACTACAAGGAAAAACTGTTTTTT.

The chain combines TRBV11-2 with TRBJ1-2, with 8 bases fitting TRBD1. J lost 2 bases, V lost 5 bases, and 1 base had no gene match. The CDR3 consists of 13 residues. Germline V lookup: CDR1 SGHAT, CDR2 FQNNGV. The CDR3 DNA is TGTGCCAGCAGCGGACAGGGCAACTATGGCTACACCTTC. It encodes CASSGQGNYGYTF.

The chain couples TRBV12-5 to TRBJ1-2; 7 bases are shared with TRBD1. The V segment lost 1 base and the J segment 0 bases; nucleotides outside the gene matches: 8. Per the germline V gene, CDR1 is LGHNT and CDR2 is FRNRAP. The CDR3 consists of 17 residues. The CDR3 DNA reads TGTGCTAGTGGTTTGGCCAGGGGGGATGGGTCTAACTATGGCTACACCTTC. It codes for CASGLARGDGSNYGYTF.

This clone came up a few times. The chain uses TRBV28 and TRBJ1-2; 7 nucleotides align to TRBD1. Trimming at V came to 7 bases and at J to 4 bases, leaving 9 bases not matched to a gene. This CDR3 contains 14 residues. Germline V gene data show CDR1 as MDHEN and CDR2 as SYDVKM. The CDR3 spells CASTSDRAAYGYTF. The CDR3 nucleotides are TGTGCCAGCACTTCTGACAGGGCTGCCTATGGCTACACCTTC.

This clone was counted only a few times. The CDR3 DNA is TGTGCCAGCAGCCGCCGCGATGGCTACACCTTC. Protein product: CASSRRDGYTF. The V call is TRBV11-2, the J call TRBJ1-2; D not resolved. V shed 5 bases and J shed 6 bases, with 7 bases lying between them. Germline values: CDR1 SGHAT, CDR2 FQNNGV. This CDR3 contains 11 residues.

The CDR3: CASSLGGSVGYTF. In DNA form, the CDR3 reads TGTGCCAGCAGTTTAGGAGGGTCGGTCGGCTACACCTTC. J is TRBJ1-2 and V is TRBV12-3 or TRBV12-4; no clear D. V was cut by 1 base and J by 8 bases, with 11 bases left in between. The CDR3 is 13 amino acids.

In its sample, this clone was seen a few times. The V call is TRBV28, the J call TRBJ1-6; D possibly corresponds to TRBD1 (6 bases). V lost 1 base and J lost 10, with 14 bases in between. The CDR3 extends over 15 amino acids. Germline-derived CDR1 and CDR2 are MDHEN and SYDVKM. The DNA of the CDR3 is TGTGCCAGCAGTTTATATGCAGGGGAGGGCTCACCCCTCCACTTT. Residues: CASSLYAGEGSPLHF.

This clone was observed a single time. The V and J genes are TRBV7-2 and TRBJ2-1; D not resolved. The ends were cut back, 2 bases at V and 10 bases at J, with 12 bases in the middle. CDR1 is SGHTA and CDR2 is FQGNSA in the germline V gene. The CDR3 spans 13 residues. CDR3 nucleotides: TGTGCCAGCAGCTTATGGATAGCTATGGAGCAGTTCTTC. Translating it yields CASSLWIAMEQFF.

The genes are TRBV7-8 and TRBJ1-4; D gene unclear. V lost 1 base to trimming and J lost 4 bases, with 7 bases between them. The CDR3 consists of 14 residues. CDR1 and CDR2 (germline): SGHVS, FQNEAQ. Here the CDR3 DNA reads TGTGCCAGCAGCTTAGTGCGGAATAATGAAAAACTGTTTTTT. Its protein product is CASSLVRNNEKLFF.

The chain combines TRBV7-6 with TRBJ2-5; 8 bases are a match to TRBD2. In germline, CDR1 is SGHVS, CDR2 FNYEAQ. After removal of 5 bases from V and 5 bases from J, the junction contained 13 bases not matched to a gene. The CDR3 extends over 16 amino acids. CDR3 sequence (DNA): TGTGCCAGCAGCAAAGATTTAGCGGGGACGAGGGAGACCCAGTACTTC. It encodes CASSKDLAGTRETQYF.